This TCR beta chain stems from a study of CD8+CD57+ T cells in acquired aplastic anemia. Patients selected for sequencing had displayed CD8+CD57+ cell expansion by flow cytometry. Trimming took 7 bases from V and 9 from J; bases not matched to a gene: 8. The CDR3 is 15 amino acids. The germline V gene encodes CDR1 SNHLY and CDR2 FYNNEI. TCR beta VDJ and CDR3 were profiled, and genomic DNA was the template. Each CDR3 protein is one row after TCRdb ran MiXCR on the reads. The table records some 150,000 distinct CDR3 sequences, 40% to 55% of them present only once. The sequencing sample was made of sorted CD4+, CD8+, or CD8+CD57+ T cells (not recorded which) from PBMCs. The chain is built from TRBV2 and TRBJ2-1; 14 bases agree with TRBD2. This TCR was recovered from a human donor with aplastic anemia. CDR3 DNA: TGTGCCAGCAAGACTAGCGGGGGGGCCTTGAGTGAGCAGTTCTTC. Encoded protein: CASKTSGGALSEQFF.